The 8 T cell receptor beta chains given below trace back to one sample, sequenced in a study of graft-versus-host responses after intestinal transplantation. The method was immunoSEQ multiplex PCR; TCRdb's version includes in-frame clones alone and lacks a portion of them. The data contain 40,000 or so clones, around 83% of them seen just once; the ten biggest clones take up 3.5%. The sequences come from PBMCs, collected about 990 days after transplant. These receptors all stem from a human patient who received an intestinal transplant, so some T cells may come from the graft donor.

The J gene is TRBJ2-7, the V gene TRBV6-4, with TRBD1 identical over 11 bases. Unmatched junction bases numbered 4, after V lost 4 bases and J lost 5 bases. The V gene's germline CDR1 is MRHNA and CDR2 SNTAGT. This CDR3 has 14 amino acids. CDR3 in amino acids: CASSAGTGGNEQYF. The CDR3 nucleotides read TGTGCCAGCAGTGCCGGGACAGGGGGTAACGAGCAGTACTTC.

The chain links TRBV6-4 to TRBJ2-3, with TRBD2 identical over 9 bases. Germline V gene data show CDR1 as MRHNA and CDR2 as SNTAGT. This CDR3 has 15 amino acids. Trimming removed 3 bases from V and 4 bases from J; junction bases left unmatched: 5. For the CDR3, the DNA is TGTGCCAGCAGTGAAGGCGGGGGGGCCGCAGATACGCAGTATTTT. Its protein is CASSEGGGAADTQYF.

V usage is TRBV19 and J usage is TRBJ1-4, with TRBD1 identical over 7 bases. This CDR3 has 15 amino acids. The V segment lost 5 bases and the J segment 5 bases; nucleotides outside the gene matches: 8. From germline, CDR1 is LNHDA and CDR2 SQIVND (reference sequence). The CDR3 is CASSRLGGSNEKLFF. CDR3 coding DNA: TGTGCCAGTAGTCGACTAGGGGGCTCGAATGAAAAACTGTTTTTT.

This clone was seen a few times. This sequence joins TRBV2 and TRBJ2-5; D gene unclear. The CDR3 is 15 residues long. Germline CDR1 SNHLY, CDR2 FYNNEI. V dropped 6 bases and J dropped 2 bases, with 16 bases sitting between them. The CDR3 reads CASSDPRRQQETQYF. For the CDR3, the DNA is TGTGCCAGCAGCGACCCCCGACGGCAACAAGAGACCCAGTACTTC.

This chain connects TRBV2 to TRBJ2-7, with D hard to call. The CDR3 runs to 13 residues. With 4 bases removed from V and 1 base from J, the gap between germline ends came to 8 bases. The germline gives CDR1 SNHLY, CDR2 FYNNEI. CDR3 nucleotide sequence: TGTGCCAGCAGTGGAGACCAATCCTACGAGCAGTACTTC. It encodes CASSGDQSYEQYF.

The CDR3 nucleotides are TGTGCCAGCAGCGTATTCCCCGGGGCCCAGTTCGCGAACACCGGGGAGCTGTTTTTT. Its protein product is CASSVFPGAQFANTGELFF. This chain joins TRBV9 and TRBJ2-2; either TRBD1 or TRBD2 may fit D (5 bases each). Trimming removed 1 base at V and 0 bases at J, with 19 bases between. The CDR3 extends over 19 amino acids. The germline V gene has CDR1 SGDLS and CDR2 YYNGEE. Looking up the rest from reference TRBV9 and TRBJ2-2 gives the full variable domain: DSGVTQTPKHLITATGQRVTLRCSPRSGDLSVYWYQQSLDQGLQFLIQYYNGEERAKGNILERFSAQQFPDLHSELNLSSLELGDSALYFCASSVFPGAQFANTGELFFGEGSRLTVL.

V gene TRBV6-1 combines with J gene TRBJ1-5, with 8 nucleotides matching TRBD1. Germline CDR1 is MNHNS and CDR2 is SASEGT. The V segment lost 10 bases and the J segment 8 bases; nucleotides outside the gene matches: 10. This CDR3 region has 13 residues. The CDR3: CAITDREYEPQHF. As DNA, the CDR3 is TGTGCCATCACGGACAGGGAGTATGAGCCCCAGCATTTT.

The chain recombines TRBV6-1 with TRBJ2-3, with a possible D match to TRBD1 (6 bases). CDR1 and CDR2 (germline): MNHNS, SASEGT. This CDR3 has 15 residues. V gave up 7 bases and J gave up 1 base, with 15 bases separating them. The chain's CDR3 is CASTPWWGRTDTQYF. CDR3 bases: TGTGCCAGCACTCCGTGGTGGGGGCGCACAGATACGCAGTATTTT.